This T cell receptor beta chain was recorded in a study of identifying expanded T cells in peripheral blood. Study results and caveats: Differentially abundant clones: around 1.2 between replicates, about 15 at approximately 13 days, less than 20 at four. Variance in clone template counts between roughly two-week samples significantly increased with total template count across all healthy donors.

Healthy donors had no documented immune events, such as infections, while sampled. For this clone: Its matching antigen is unknown. Distinct nucleotide sequences in the sample also encode this CDR3.

Per germline, CDR1 SGDLS and CDR2 YYNGEE. The CDR3 length is 16 residues. V dropped 3 bases and J dropped 5; count of bases not matched to a gene: 4. Measured with immunoSEQ multiplex PCR; TCRdb has only the in-frame clones, and not every one. The data contain about 110,000 clones, more than 85% of them seen just once; the ten biggest clones take up approximately 16%. V gene TRBV9 combines with J gene TRBJ2-5, with 16 bases matching TRBD2. The sequenced material came from blood. This sequence was found in a person aged 18 to 70 in good health. The CDR3 loop reads CASSAGTSGGAETQYF. CDR3 sequence (DNA): TGTGCCAGCAGCGCTGGGACTAGCGGGGGGGCGGAGACCCAGTACTTC.